This TCR beta chain is from a study of vaccination and CD4 T cells after COVID-19. Time point given: late sampling 161 to 241 days after vaccination in a few convalescent patients. The treatment: roughly 10-day PBMC culture with coronavirus spike peptide pools or control peptides (ViraFEST assay). An Oncomine TCR Beta short-read assay was used to sequence the DNA from cultured CD4+ T cells. TCRdb reprocessed the PCR reads with MiXCR, giving one entry per CDR3 protein. The sample includes about 20,000 distinct CDR3 sequences, about 43% of them seen just once. The CDR3 has 12 amino acids. The V end lost 3 bases, the J end lost 6 bases, and 9 bases lay between the germline ends. Germline CDR1 and CDR2: WNHNN and SYGVQD (reference sequence). This clonotype showed up just a few times. Its specificity is not known. General observations from the study: Convalescent patients studied were relatively few, and early post-infection timepoints were absent. Detection of a median around 83% of reactive clones in convalescent patients was confined to the period after vaccination.

The chain is built from TRBV10-1 and TRBJ2-7; D remains ambiguous. The source is a human donor who had recovered from COVID-19. The starting material was CD4+ T cells from blood, cultured in vitro, obtained about 7 months after SARS-CoV-2 vaccination. CDR3 amino acids: CASSEVVGEQYF. The CDR3 DNA reads as TGCGCCAGCAGTGAAGTAGTCGGCGAGCAGTACTTC.